This T cell receptor beta chain was observed in a study of Graves' ophthalmopathy and Graves' hyperthyroidism. Study outcomes and limitations: Among thyroid clonotypes expanded above 0.001 frequency, most also appeared in blood.

Amplification of TCR beta CDR3 regions used RNA transcripts. After a first-round RT-PCR with HTBI primers, a second-round multiplex PCR was run. One entry per CDR3 protein, called by TCRdb with MiXCR from the multiplex PCR reads. The sample lists roughly 300,000 distinct CDR3 sequences, around a sixth seen once, with more than 9% in the top ten. The CDR3 totals 16 residues. V was shortened by 0 bases and J by 1 base, with 11 bases between the two germline ends. The germline CDR1 and CDR2 sequences are LGHNA and YNFKEQ. Other autoimmune disease, uncontrolled infection, pregnancy and lactation led to exclusion. As for this clonotype: Its antigen is unknown.

This rearrangement joins TRBV4-2 to TRBJ2-3, with D perhaps matching TRBD1 (5 bases). Sequencing input: peripheral blood. The sequence was obtained from an adult man with Graves' ophthalmopathy. DNA for the CDR3: TGTGCCAGCAGCCAAGAATTCGGCAGGGGCACAGATACGCAGTATTTT. Translating gives CASSQEFGRGTDTQYF.